A single sample is the source of the 14 T cell receptor beta chains below, sequenced in a study of T cells in Graves' hyperthyroidism and ophthalmopathy (dated by TCRdb to between 2018 and 2021). The library was made by multiplex PCR. The sequencer was an Illumina HiSeq 2000. Amplification of TCR beta CDR3 regions was carried out from RNA transcripts. The TCR CDR3 was subjected to a first round of RT-PCR using the HTBI primer set and the Qiagen OneStep RT-PCR kit. TCRdb reworked the public reads: Q25 trimming with fastp, MiXCR clone assembly, productive beta chains retained. Merged by CDR3 protein, the rows form single entries marked with the most common genes and DNA. This sample gives roughly 720,000 distinct CDR3 sequences in total; approximately 15% of them show up just once. 15% to 17% of the sample goes to the ten largest clones. The source material was blood. The receptors originated from a man over 45 with Graves' hyperthyroidism.

The V call is TRBV3-1, the J call TRBJ1-6; D may be TRBD1 (5 bases). V dropped 0 bases and J dropped 14 bases, with 17 bases sitting between them. The length of the CDR3 is 15 residues. CDR1 and CDR2 (germline): LGHDT, YNNKEL (reference sequence). The chain's CDR3 is CASSQDRQLPWALHF. The CDR3 bases are TGTGCCAGCAGCCAAGATCGACAGCTGCCCTGGGCCCTCCACTTT. The full variable domain, with the rest looked up from reference TRBV3-1 and TRBJ1-6, is DTAVSQTPKYLVTQMGNDKSIKCEQNLGHDTMYWYKQDSKKFLKIMFSYNNKELIINETVPNRFSPKSPDKAHLNLHINSLELGDSAVYFCASSQDRQLPWALHFGNGTRLTVT.

This chain connects TRBV6-1 to TRBJ2-3; D is possibly TRBD1 or TRBD2 (7 bases each). Germline V gives CDR1 MNHNS, CDR2 SASEGT. Deletions cut 7 bases from V and 2 bases from J, with 13 bases between. The CDR3 length is 14 residues. CDR3 residues: CASTRGGATDTQYF. Here the CDR3 DNA reads TGTGCCAGCACCAGGGGGGGGGCCACAGATACGCAGTATTTT.

In its sample, this clonotype was seen a few times. J is TRBJ2-2 and V is TRBV25-1, with D uncertain. The CDR3 has 15 residues. With 0 bases removed from V and 3 bases from J, the gap between germline ends came to 8 bases. The germline gives CDR1 MGHDK, CDR2 SYGVNS. The CDR3 sequence: CASSEYIRDTGELFF. CDR3 nucleotide sequence: TGTGCCAGCAGTGAATATATTCGGGACACCGGGGAGCTGTTTTTT. Filled out from reference TRBV25-1 and TRBJ2-2, the complete variable domain reads EADIYQTPRYLVIGTGKKITLECSQTMGHDKMYWYQQDPGMELHLIHYSYGVNSTEKGDLSSESTVSRIRTEHFPLTLESARPSHTSQYLCASSEYIRDTGELFFGEGSRLTVL.

This clonotype was seen at least ten times. The genes are TRBV7-2 and TRBJ1-1, with D hard to call. The germline V and J ends were trimmed by 1 base and 0 bases, with 9 bases remaining between them. Germline V gene sequence: CDR1 SGHTA, CDR2 FQGNSA. This CDR3 contains 15 residues. CDR3 nucleotide sequence: TGTGCCAGCAGCTTAGAGGGCGGCTTGAACACTGAAGCTTTCTTT. Translated: CASSLEGGLNTEAFF.

This clonotype has ten or more counts. The V gene is TRBV12-3 or TRBV12-4, the J gene TRBJ2-1; 10 bases are a match to TRBD2. V trimming: 5 bases; J trimming: 5 bases; junction bases outside the gene matches: 12. The CDR3 is 17 amino acids. The CDR3 is CASSPRSTSGYNNEQFF. CDR3 in DNA: TGTGCCAGCAGTCCAAGGTCGACTAGCGGGTATAACAATGAGCAGTTCTTC.

This clonotype was recorded many times. The chain links TRBV20-1 to TRBJ2-7; 10 nucleotides match TRBD2. Germline V lookup: CDR1 DFQATT, CDR2 SNEGSKA (reference sequence). The CDR3 spans 15 residues. CDR3 in amino acids: CSAWDLLAGSYEQYF. In DNA form, the CDR3 reads TGCAGCGCCTGGGATCTACTAGCGGGATCCTACGAGCAGTACTTC.

This chain links TRBV6-2 or TRBV6-3 with TRBJ1-5, with a possible D match to TRBD1 (5 bases). CDR3 length: 14 residues. Germline CDR1 reads MNHEY; CDR2 reads SVGEGT. Trimming removed 6 bases at V and 6 bases at J, with 15 bases between. CDR3 region: CASRVGGRAQPQHF. CDR3 sequence (DNA): TGTGCCAGCAGGGTTGGGGGGAGAGCTCAGCCCCAGCATTTT.

This clonotype was seen more than once but under ten times. V is TRBV30 and J is TRBJ2-3, with TRBD2 as a possible D gene (6 bases). Germline V CDR1 and CDR2: GTSNPN, SVGIG (reference sequence). This CDR3 region has 15 residues. The V gene lost 2 bases and the J gene lost 2 bases, with 14 bases spanning the gap. CDR3 loop: CAWSTIAAATDTQYF. The DNA for the CDR3 is TGTGCCTGGAGTACCATAGCGGCGGCCACAGATACGCAGTATTTT.

This clonotype was detected many times. This rearrangement joins TRBV10-1 to TRBJ2-7; no definite D call. The CDR3 extends over 17 amino acids. The germline V and J ends were trimmed by 7 bases and 4 bases, with 26 bases remaining between them. In germline, CDR1 is WNHNN, CDR2 SYGVQD (reference sequence). CDR3 sequence reads: CASIWSASWVRKYEQYF. As DNA, the CDR3 is TGCGCCAGCATATGGAGCGCCTCATGGGTTCGGAAATACGAGCAGTACTTC.

This clonotype has ten or more counts. Here the CDR3 reads CASSSGQGAYEQYF. CDR3 DNA sequence: TGTGCCAGCAGTTCGGGACAGGGGGCTTACGAGCAGTACTTC. The chain recombines TRBV28 with TRBJ2-7; 12 bases align to TRBD1. With 4 bases clipped from V and 4 bases from J, the junction kept 2 bases outside the gene matches. This CDR3 has 14 amino acids. Germline V gene lookup returns CDR1 MDHEN and CDR2 SYDVKM.

This clonotype was seen repeatedly, ten times or more. V usage is TRBV5-1 and J usage is TRBJ2-3; unclear D gene. The V end was cut by 0 bases, the J end by 0 bases, with 8 bases between. The germline CDR1 and CDR2 sequences are SGHRS and YFSETQ. The CDR3 is 15 amino acids. The CDR3 reads CASSLGARSTDTQYF. The DNA for the CDR3 is TGCGCCAGCAGCTTGGGAGCGCGAAGCACAGATACGCAGTATTTT.

This clonotype was observed at least ten times. The rearrangement uses TRBV3-1 and TRBJ2-3; perhaps TRBD1 as D (6 bases). There are 12 residues in the CDR3. The germline V gene encodes CDR1 LGHDT and CDR2 YNNKEL (reference sequence). Trimming removed 0 bases at V and 9 bases at J, with 7 bases between. This CDR3 reads CASSQDRGTQYF. The CDR3 DNA sequence: TGTGCCAGCAGCCAAGACAGGGGAACGCAGTATTTT.

This clonotype was observed a few times. The genes are TRBV19 and TRBJ2-3; D might be TRBD2 (5 bases). This CDR3 region has 15 residues. Trimming removed 6 bases from V and 4 bases from J, with 17 bases in between. Per germline, CDR1 LNHDA and CDR2 SQIVND (reference sequence). For the CDR3, the DNA is TGTGCCAGTAGAGACTACTCAGCTGTTCCAGATACGCAGTATTTT. Translating gives CASRDYSAVPDTQYF.

This clonotype was seen repeatedly, ten times or more. This sequence joins TRBV12-3 or TRBV12-4 and TRBJ2-1, with 11 bases fitting TRBD2. The CDR3 has 15 amino acids. The ends lost 5 bases at V and 7 bases at J; junction bases unmatched: 7. The DNA of the CDR3 is TGTGCCAGCAGTCTAATAGCGGGAGGGTTGAATGAGCAGTTCTTC. This gives the protein CASSLIAGGLNEQFF.